This T cell receptor beta chain was retrieved from a study of blood T cell repertoires in COVID-19. The germline V gene encodes CDR1 SGHVS and CDR2 FQNEAQ. Trimming took off 1 base at V and 2 bases at J, with 11 bases between the two ends. This CDR3 comprises 15 residues. Original handling: How many nucleated cells were present was estimated from reference gene primer amplification. Clones were sequenced by immunoSEQ multiplex PCR, and TCRdb holds only the in-frame ones, with some missing. The V and J calls and clone size come from that table; D and trimming were worked out from the DNA. Here the sample spans about 88,000 clones, roughly 87% being singletons.

The TCR was taken from a male donor with acute or convalescent COVID-19. The chain joins TRBV7-8 to TRBJ1-2; D is ambiguous. The specimen sequenced was peripheral blood. CDR3 sequence: CASSLGATENYGYTF. The CDR3 coding sequence is TGTGCCAGCAGCTTAGGTGCCACGGAGAACTATGGCTACACCTTC. Filled out from reference TRBV7-8 and TRBJ1-2, the complete variable domain reads GAGVSQSPRYKVAKRGQDVALRCDPISGHVSLFWYQQALGQGPEFLTYFQNEAQLDKSGLPSDRFFAERPEGSVSTLKIQRTQQEDSAVYLCASSLGATENYGYTFGSGTRLTVV.